This TCR beta chain was identified in a study of T cells after yellow fever vaccination. Study summary: Low-cell-number fractions were prepared with SMART-Seq v4 Ultra Low Input. Notes on the study in general: After the booster, around 95% of CD4 and 88% of CD8 primary-response clones were re-detected. Clonotypes found in both CD4 and CD8 compartments made up a small share.

TCRdb analysed the 5' RACE reads with MiXCR anew, one entry per CDR3 protein. Among fewer than 450,000 distinct CDR3 sequences listed, about 8.3% were seen once. Many counts were recorded for this clonotype. What it binds is not known. In germline, CDR1 is SGHAT, CDR2 FQNNGV. Trimming left V 1 base short and J 2 bases short, with 11 bases between. This CDR3 has 15 residues. J is TRBJ2-5 and V is TRBV11-2; D not resolved. The sequencing here drew on PBMCs, taken more than 35 days after the first yellow fever vaccination. This clonotype was sampled from a man aged 18 to 35 who received the YFV17D yellow fever vaccine. The CDR3 coding sequence is TGTGCCAGCAGCTTAGTGGGTCGGGTTCAAGAGACCCAGTACTTC. Protein product: CASSLVGRVQETQYF.